This entry features one T cell receptor beta chain sequence. As yet, its antigen is unknown. TCRdb passed the reads through MiXCR, listing each CDR3 protein once. The data hold about 700,000 distinct CDR3 sequences, with roughly 30% observed a single time. The germline V gene encodes CDR1 ENHRY and CDR2 SYGVKD. This CDR3 is 14 amino acids long. Trimming shortened V by 3 bases and J by 5 bases, and 13 bases separated the two germline ends. The sample belongs to a study of T cell repertoires in cytomegalovirus infection. In the study overall: Recently identified HLA-C-restricted CMV epitopes were used, and well-studied HLA-B-restricted CMV epitopes were used as well. Both a matching HLA type and CMV infection were indicated by public TCR beta signatures.

Study-wide results and caveats: CMV-specific TCR beta clonotypes restricted by HLA-C dominated the ex vivo response.

The clonotype was recovered from a human donor in good health (CMV status not recorded). Some clones in this sample may be carry-over from other donors' samples. The source material was cultured PBMCs, sampled from culture after CMV antigen stimulation. The chain is built from TRBV10-3 and TRBJ2-5; D is uncertain. The CDR3 bases are TGTGCCATCAGTGATCGGGCGGCAGCCGAGACCCAGTACTTC. Translated, it gives CAISDRAAAETQYF.